This T cell receptor beta chain was captured by sequencing in a study of T cell repertoires in cytomegalovirus infection (dated by TCRdb to the late 2010s). Notes on the research overall: Alongside well-studied HLA-B-restricted epitopes, the peptide stimulations were aimed at recently identified HLA-C-restricted CMV epitopes, whose presentation resists viral immunomodulation. Donor HLA type was relevant to the analysis, as public TCR beta signatures indicated carriage of CMV infection together with the matching HLA type.

What the research found in general, with its limitations: In both this cohort and an independent cohort of 350 to 400 donors, the cumulative frequency of public TCR beta family members distinguished carriers of CMV infection plus the relevant HLA type. The ex vivo response was dominated by HLA-C-restricted CMV-specific TCR beta clonotypes, which also provided the single most frequent clonotype in two of eight donors.

Looking up the germline V gene (reference sequence) yields CDR1 LNHDA and CDR2 SQIVND. Inclusive of the bounding cysteine and phenylalanine, the CDR3 is 12 residues long. The sequence is cut down to CDR3 DNA, 36 bases in frame from base 1. V drops 7 bases and J drops 8 bases, leaving 12 bases in between. As for this clonotype: The target of this receptor is not known. The record has no base qualities; no much larger clone is one base away.

The label giving this sample's treatment or condition can be read as: in vitro stimulation with specific CMV peptide epitopes to enrich CMV-specific T cells. The data were produced on an Illumina HiSeq 1500. The raw public reads went through TCRdb reprocessing: fastp at Q25, MiXCR clone calling, in-frame beta chains kept. Every CDR3 protein is listed once, alongside the most common genes and DNA of its rows. A total of about 770,000 distinct CDR3 sequences appear in this sample, approximately 32% of them only once. The ten largest account for around 12% of the sample. The sample in question was cultured CD8+ T cells from PBMCs, obtained from culture after CMV antigen stimulation. This receptor was obtained from a human donor in good health (CMV status not recorded). Some clones in this sample may be carry-over from other donors' samples. The V and J segments used are TRBV19 and TRBJ2-1; TRBD2 is perhaps the D gene, given 7 matching bases. The DNA reads as follows: TGTGCCAGTAAAGAGGGGGGGCATGAGCAGTTCTTC. It translates as CASKEGGHEQFF.